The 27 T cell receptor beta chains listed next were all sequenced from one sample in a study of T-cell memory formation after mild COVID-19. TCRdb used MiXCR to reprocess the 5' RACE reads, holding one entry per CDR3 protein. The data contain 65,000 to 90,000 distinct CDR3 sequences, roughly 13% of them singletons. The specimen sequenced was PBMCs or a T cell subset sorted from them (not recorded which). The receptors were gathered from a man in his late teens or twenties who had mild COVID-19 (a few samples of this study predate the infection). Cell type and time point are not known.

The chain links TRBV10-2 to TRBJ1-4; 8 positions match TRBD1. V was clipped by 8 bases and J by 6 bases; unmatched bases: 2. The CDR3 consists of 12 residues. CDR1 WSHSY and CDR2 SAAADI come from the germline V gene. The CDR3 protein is CASGTGYEKLFF. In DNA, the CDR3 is TGCGCCAGCGGGACAGGATATGAAAAACTGTTTTTT.

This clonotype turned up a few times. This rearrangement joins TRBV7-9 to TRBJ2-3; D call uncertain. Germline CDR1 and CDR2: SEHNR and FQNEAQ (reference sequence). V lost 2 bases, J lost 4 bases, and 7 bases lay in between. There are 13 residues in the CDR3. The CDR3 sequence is CASSLYHPDTQYF. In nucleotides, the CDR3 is TGTGCCAGCAGCTTATATCACCCAGATACGCAGTATTTT.

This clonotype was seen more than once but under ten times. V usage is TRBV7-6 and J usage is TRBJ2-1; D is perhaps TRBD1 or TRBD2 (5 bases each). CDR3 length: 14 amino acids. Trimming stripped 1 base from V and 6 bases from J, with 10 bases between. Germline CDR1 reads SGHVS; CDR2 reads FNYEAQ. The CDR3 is CASSLGEGINEQFF. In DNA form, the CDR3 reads TGTGCCAGCAGCTTAGGTGAGGGGATCAATGAGCAGTTCTTC.

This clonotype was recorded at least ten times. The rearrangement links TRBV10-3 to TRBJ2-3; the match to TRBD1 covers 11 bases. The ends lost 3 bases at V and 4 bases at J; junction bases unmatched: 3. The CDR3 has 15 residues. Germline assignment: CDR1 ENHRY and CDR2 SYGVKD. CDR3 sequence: CAISEGTGGADTQYF. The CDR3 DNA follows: TGTGCCATCAGTGAAGGGACAGGGGGGGCAGATACGCAGTATTTT.

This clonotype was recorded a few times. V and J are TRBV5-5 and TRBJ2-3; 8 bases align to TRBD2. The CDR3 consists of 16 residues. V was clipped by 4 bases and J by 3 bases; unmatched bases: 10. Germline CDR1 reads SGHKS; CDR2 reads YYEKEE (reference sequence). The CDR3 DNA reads TGTGCCAGCAGCGCCTACTTGCGGGGGGAAACAGATACGCAGTATTTT. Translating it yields CASSAYLRGETDTQYF.

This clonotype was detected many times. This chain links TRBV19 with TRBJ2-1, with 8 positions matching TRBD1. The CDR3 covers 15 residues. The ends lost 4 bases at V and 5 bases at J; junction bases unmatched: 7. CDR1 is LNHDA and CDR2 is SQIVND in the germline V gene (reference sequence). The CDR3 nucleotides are TGTGCCAGTAGTAAGGAGACAGGGGTCCACAATGAGCAGTTCTTC. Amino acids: CASSKETGVHNEQFF.

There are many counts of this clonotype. The CDR3 DNA sequence: TGCGCCAGCAGCTTCTGGGGGCTAGCGGGTCCCCGTGAGCAGTTCTTC. It yields the protein CASSFWGLAGPREQFF. J is TRBJ2-1 and V is TRBV5-1; 8 bases map to TRBD2. Looked up from germline, CDR1 is SGHRS and CDR2 is YFSETQ. Unmatched junction bases numbered 13, after V lost 2 bases and J lost 9 bases. The CDR3 totals 16 residues.

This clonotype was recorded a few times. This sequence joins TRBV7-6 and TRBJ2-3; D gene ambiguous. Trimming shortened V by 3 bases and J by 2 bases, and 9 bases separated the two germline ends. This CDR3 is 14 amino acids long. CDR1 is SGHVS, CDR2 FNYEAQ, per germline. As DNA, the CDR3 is TGTGCCAGCAGCTTCCGGGCCGACACAGATACGCAGTATTTT. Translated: CASSFRADTDTQYF. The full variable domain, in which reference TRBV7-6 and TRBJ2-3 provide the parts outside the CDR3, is GAGVSQSPRYKVTKRGQDVALRCDPISGHVSLYWYRQALGQGPEFLTYFNYEAQQDKSGLPNDRFSAERPEGSISTLTIQRTEQRDSAMYRCASSFRADTDTQYFGPGTRLTVL.

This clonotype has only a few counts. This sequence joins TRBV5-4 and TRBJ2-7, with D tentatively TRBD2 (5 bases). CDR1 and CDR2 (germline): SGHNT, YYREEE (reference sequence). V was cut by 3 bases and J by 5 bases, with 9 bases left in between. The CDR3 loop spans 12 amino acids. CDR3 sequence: CASSSDSHEQYF. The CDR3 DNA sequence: TGTGCCAGCAGCTCGGACTCTCACGAGCAGTACTTC.

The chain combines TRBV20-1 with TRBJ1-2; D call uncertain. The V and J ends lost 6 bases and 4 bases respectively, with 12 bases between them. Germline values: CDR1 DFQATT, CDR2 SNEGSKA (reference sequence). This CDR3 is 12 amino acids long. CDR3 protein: CSAPRNIYGYTF. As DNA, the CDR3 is TGCAGTGCCCCCCGGAACATCTATGGCTACACCTTC.

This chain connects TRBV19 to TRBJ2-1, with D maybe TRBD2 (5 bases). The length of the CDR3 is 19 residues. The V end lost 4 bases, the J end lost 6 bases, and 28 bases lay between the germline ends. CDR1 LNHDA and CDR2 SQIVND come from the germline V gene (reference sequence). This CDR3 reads CASSNSPLVDSGAPNEQFF. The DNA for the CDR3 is TGTGCCAGTAGTAACAGTCCGCTCGTGGACTCAGGCGCCCCCAATGAGCAGTTCTTC.

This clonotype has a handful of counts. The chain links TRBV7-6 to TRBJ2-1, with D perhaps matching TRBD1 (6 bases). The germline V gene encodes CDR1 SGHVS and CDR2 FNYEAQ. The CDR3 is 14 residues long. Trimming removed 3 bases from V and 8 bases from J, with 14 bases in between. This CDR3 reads CASSFVGALDEQFF. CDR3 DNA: TGTGCCAGCAGCTTCGTGGGGGCCCTTGATGAGCAGTTCTTC.

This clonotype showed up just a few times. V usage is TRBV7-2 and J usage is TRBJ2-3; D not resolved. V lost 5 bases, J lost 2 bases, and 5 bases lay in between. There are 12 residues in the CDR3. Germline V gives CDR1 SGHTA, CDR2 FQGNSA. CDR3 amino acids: CASSLYTDTQYF. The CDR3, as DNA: TGTGCCAGCAGCCTATACACAGATACGCAGTATTTT.

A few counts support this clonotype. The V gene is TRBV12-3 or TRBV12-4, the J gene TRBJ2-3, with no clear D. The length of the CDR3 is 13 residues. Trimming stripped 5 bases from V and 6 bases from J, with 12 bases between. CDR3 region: CASSPSIADTQYF. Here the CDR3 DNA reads TGTGCCAGCAGTCCATCAATAGCCGATACGCAGTATTTT.

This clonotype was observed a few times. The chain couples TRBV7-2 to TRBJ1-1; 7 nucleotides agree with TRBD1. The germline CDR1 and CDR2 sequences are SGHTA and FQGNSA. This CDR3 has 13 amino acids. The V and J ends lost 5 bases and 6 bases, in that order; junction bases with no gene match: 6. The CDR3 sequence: CASSPGGGAEAFF. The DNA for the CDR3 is TGTGCCAGCAGCCCTGGAGGGGGCGCTGAAGCTTTCTTT.

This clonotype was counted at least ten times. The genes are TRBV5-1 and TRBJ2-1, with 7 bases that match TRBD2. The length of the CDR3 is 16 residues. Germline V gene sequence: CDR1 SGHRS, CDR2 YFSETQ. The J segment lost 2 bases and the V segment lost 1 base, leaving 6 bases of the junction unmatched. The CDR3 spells CASSLRRGVPYNEQFF. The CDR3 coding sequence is TGCGCCAGCAGCTTGCGACGGGGGGTGCCCTACAATGAGCAGTTCTTC.

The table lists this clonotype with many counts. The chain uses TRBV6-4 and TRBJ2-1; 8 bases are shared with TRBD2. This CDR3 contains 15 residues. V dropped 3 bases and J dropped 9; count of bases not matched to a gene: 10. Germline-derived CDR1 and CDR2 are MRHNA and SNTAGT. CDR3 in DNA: TGTGCCAGCAGTGAAGATGTAGCGGGGTCGAGTGAGCAGTTCTTC. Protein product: CASSEDVAGSSEQFF.

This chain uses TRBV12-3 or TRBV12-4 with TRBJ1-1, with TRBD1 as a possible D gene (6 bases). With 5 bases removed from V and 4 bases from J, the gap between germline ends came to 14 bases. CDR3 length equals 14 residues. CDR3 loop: CASSVFGGSTEAFF. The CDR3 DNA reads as TGTGCCAGCAGTGTGTTCGGGGGCAGCACTGAAGCTTTCTTT.

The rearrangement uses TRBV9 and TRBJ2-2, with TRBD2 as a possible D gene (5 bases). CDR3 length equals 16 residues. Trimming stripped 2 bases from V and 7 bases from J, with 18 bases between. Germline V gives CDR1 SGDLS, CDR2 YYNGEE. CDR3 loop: CASSVARGIPNGELFF. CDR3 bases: TGTGCCAGCAGCGTCGCGCGAGGGATACCCAACGGGGAGCTGTTTTTT.

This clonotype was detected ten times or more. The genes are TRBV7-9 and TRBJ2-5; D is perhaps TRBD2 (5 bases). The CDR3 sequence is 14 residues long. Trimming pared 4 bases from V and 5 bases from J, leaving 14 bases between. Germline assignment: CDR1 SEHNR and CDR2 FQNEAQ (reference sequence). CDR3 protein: CASSSLLTGETQYF. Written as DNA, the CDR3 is TGTGCCAGCAGCTCCCTCTTAACGGGGGAGACCCAGTACTTC.

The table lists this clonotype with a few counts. CDR3 sequence (DNA): TGCGCCAGCAGCCAAGATTTCCCCTTCAGCTTGGGGCAAGAGACCCAGTACTTC. It yields the protein CASSQDFPFSLGQETQYF. V is TRBV4-3 and J is TRBJ2-5; D uncertain. CDR3 length: 18 amino acids. V lost 0 bases, J lost 2 bases, and 19 bases lay in between. CDR1 LGHNA and CDR2 YSLEER come from the germline V gene.

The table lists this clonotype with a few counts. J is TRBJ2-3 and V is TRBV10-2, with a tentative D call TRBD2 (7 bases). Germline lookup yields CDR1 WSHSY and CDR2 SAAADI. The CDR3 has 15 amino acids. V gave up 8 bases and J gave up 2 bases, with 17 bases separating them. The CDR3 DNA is TGCGCCAGCCGGGGGGCCACTTGGGTCACAGATACGCAGTATTTT. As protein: CASRGATWVTDTQYF.

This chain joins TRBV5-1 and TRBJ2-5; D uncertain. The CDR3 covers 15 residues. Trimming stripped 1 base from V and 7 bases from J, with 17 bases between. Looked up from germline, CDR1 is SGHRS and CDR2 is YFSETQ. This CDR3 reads CASSLHDPLWGTQYF. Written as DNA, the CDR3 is TGCGCCAGCAGCTTGCATGACCCACTTTGGGGGACCCAGTACTTC.

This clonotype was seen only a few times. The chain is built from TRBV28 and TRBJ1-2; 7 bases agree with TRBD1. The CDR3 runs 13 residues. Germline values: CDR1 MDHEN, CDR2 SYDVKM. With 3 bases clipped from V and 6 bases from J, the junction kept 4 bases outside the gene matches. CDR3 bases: TGTGCCAGCAGTTTGAACAGGGGAGATGGCTACACCTTC. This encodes CASSLNRGDGYTF.

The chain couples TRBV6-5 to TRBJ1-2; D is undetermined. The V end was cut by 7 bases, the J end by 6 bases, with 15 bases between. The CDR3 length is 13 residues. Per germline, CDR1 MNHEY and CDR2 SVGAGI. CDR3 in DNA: TGTGCCAGCACGGCGAACCCCGGGAATGGCTACACCTTC. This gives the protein CASTANPGNGYTF.

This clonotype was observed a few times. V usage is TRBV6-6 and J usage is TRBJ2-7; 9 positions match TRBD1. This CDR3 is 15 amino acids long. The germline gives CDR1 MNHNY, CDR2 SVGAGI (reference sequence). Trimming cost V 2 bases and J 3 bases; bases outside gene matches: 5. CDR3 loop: CASSYNRGLYYEQYF. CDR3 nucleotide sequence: TGTGCCAGCAGTTACAACAGGGGGCTATACTACGAGCAGTACTTC.

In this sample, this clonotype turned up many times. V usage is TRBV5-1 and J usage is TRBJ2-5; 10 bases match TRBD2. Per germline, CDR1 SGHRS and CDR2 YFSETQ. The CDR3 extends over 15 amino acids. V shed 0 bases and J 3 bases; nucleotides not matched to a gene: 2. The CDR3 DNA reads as TGCGCCAGCAGCTTGGCCCTAGCGGGGGAAGAGACCCAGTACTTC. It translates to CASSLALAGEETQYF.